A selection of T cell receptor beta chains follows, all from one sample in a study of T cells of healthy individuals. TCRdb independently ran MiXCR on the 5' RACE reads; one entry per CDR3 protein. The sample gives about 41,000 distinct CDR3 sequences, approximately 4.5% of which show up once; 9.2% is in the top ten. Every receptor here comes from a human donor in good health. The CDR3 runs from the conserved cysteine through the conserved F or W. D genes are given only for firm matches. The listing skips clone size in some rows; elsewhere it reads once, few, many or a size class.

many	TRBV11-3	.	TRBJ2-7	TGTGCCAGCAGCCCGACTAACTCCTACGAGCAGTACTTC	CASSPTNSYEQYF
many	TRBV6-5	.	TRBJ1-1	TGTGCCAGCACCGAGGGGGGACGAGGGCTGGACACTGAAGCTTTCTTT	CASTEGGRGLDTEAFF
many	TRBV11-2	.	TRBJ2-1	TGTGCCAGCAGCTCTTTAACAGGGTATGAGCAGTTCTTC	CASSSLTGYEQFF
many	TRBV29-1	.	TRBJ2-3	TGCAGCGTTGCGGCGGGTAGCACAGATACGCAGTATTTT	CSVAAGSTDTQYF
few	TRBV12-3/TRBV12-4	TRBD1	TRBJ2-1	TGTGCCAGCGGTTATTCAGGGGGCCCATTAAATGAGCAGTTCTTC	CASGYSGGPLNEQFF
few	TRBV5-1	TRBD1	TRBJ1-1	TGCGCCAGCAGCTCCCGGGACAGCCGGACTGAAGCTTTCTTT	CASSSRDSRTEAFF
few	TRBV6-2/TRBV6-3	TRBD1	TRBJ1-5	TGTGCCAGCAGCCGGACAGGGGGCTTGCATCAGCCCCAGCATTTT	CASSRTGGLHQPQHF
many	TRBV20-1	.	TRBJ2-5	TGCAGTGCTAGCGGGGATCTCGCGACCCAGTACTTC	CSASGDLATQYF
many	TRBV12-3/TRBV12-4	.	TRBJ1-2	TGTGCCAGCAGCGAACGGACAATCTCTAACTATGGCTACACCTTC	CASSERTISNYGYTF
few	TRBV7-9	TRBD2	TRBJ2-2	TGTGCCAGCACCCTAGCGGGGGGGAAGAACACCGGGGAGCTGTTTTTT	CASTLAGGKNTGELFF
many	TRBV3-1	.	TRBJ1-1	TGTGCCAGCAGCCAAGTCAGTGGCACTGAAGCTTTCTTT	CASSQVSGTEAFF
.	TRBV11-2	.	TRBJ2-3	TGTGCCAGCAGCTTAGACTACTACACAGATACGCAGTATTTT	CASSLDYYTDTQYF
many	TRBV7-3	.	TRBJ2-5	TGTGCCAGCAGCTTAAACAGCGGCCAAGAGACCCAGTACTTC	CASSLNSGQETQYF
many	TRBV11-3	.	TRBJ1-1	TGTGCCAGCAGCTTAGGGACAGTGAACACTGAAGCTTTCTTT	CASSLGTVNTEAFF
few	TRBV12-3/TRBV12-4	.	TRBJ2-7	TGTGCCAGCAGTTTTCCGGGCTCCTACGAGCAGTACTTC	CASSFPGSYEQYF
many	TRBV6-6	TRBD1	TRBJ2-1	TGTGCCAGCAGTTACTCAGGTTCAGGGGGATACAATGAGCAGTTCTTC	CASSYSGSGGYNEQFF